This is a list of T cell receptor beta chains from one sample in a study of blood T cell repertoires in COVID-19. Assay used: immunoSEQ multiplex PCR; TCRdb lists only in-frame clones, some missing. Counted here are 220,000 or so clones, roughly 84% occurring once; the ten biggest clones make up approximately 6.2%. The specimen was PBMCs or T cells enriched from blood (not recorded which). The receptors originated from a woman aged 40-49 years who had recovered from COVID-19. CDR3s include the opening cysteine and the closing phenylalanine or tryptophan. A D gene is named only where the DNA matches it firmly. Size is stated for part of the rows, as once, few or many counts, or as a class when the clone is expanded.

J: TRBJ2-5; size: .; D: TRBD2; V: TRBV3-1/TRBV3-2; DNA: TGTGCCAGCAGCCCGTTCCGGGACTATCAAGAGACCCAGTACTTC; CDR3: CASSPFRDYQETQYF
J: TRBJ2-3; size: .; D: TRBD2; V: TRBV7-9; DNA: TGTGCCAGCAGCATTCTAGCGGGGGTCACAGATACGCAGTATTTT; CDR3: CASSILAGVTDTQYF
J: TRBJ1-5; size: .; D: .; V: TRBV19; DNA: TGTGCCAGTAGTACCCCTGACACCCCCCAGCATTTT; CDR3: CASSTPDTPQHF
J: TRBJ2-3; size: .; D: .; V: TRBV11-2; DNA: TGTGCCAGCAGCTTCAGCGGTCCCACAGATACGCAGTATTTT; CDR3: CASSFSGPTDTQYF
J: TRBJ1-5; size: .; D: .; V: TRBV28; DNA: TGTGCCAGCAGTGAGAGGGTTGGCAATCAGCCCCAGCATTTT; CDR3: CASSERVGNQPQHF
J: TRBJ2-3; size: .; D: .; V: TRBV5-1; DNA: TGCGCCAGCAGCTTGGAGGGACACCCGCGCACAGATACGCAGTATTTT; CDR3: CASSLEGHPRTDTQYF
J: TRBJ2-1; size: .; D: TRBD2; V: TRBV4-1; DNA: TGCGCCAGCAGCCAACCACTAGCGGGGAACTACAATGAGCAGTTCTTC; CDR3: CASSQPLAGNYNEQFF
J: TRBJ1-4; size: .; D: .; V: TRBV19; DNA: TGTGCCAGTAGGTCGGGGGGAAATGAAAAACTGTTTTTT; CDR3: CASRSGGNEKLFF
J: TRBJ2-7; size: once; D: TRBD1; V: TRBV5-5; DNA: TGTGCCAGCAGCTTAGGGACAGCGGCCTCCTACGAGCAGTACTTC; CDR3: CASSLGTAASYEQYF
J: TRBJ2-7; size: .; D: .; V: TRBV9; DNA: TGTGCCAGCAGCTACCTAGGGAGCTCCTACGAGCAGTACTTC; CDR3: CASSYLGSSYEQYF
J: TRBJ1-1; size: .; D: TRBD1; V: TRBV15; DNA: TGTGCCACCAGCAGGGAAGGGGGCCTAGCTGAAGCTTTCTTT; CDR3: CATSREGGLAEAFF
J: TRBJ1-2; size: .; D: TRBD1; V: TRBV25-1; DNA: TGTGCCAGCACCTTTAACGGGCAGGGGGGCGGCTACACCTTC; CDR3: CASTFNGQGGGYTF
J: TRBJ1-1; size: .; D: .; V: TRBV11-2; DNA: TGTGCCAGCAGTAGTGTGGCTGAAGCTTTCTTT; CDR3: CASSSVAEAFF
J: TRBJ1-2; size: .; D: TRBD1; V: TRBV5-4; DNA: TGTGCCAGCTCCGGGACAGGGGGCTTTTACTATGGCTACACCTTC; CDR3: CASSGTGGFYYGYTF
J: TRBJ1-6; size: .; D: .; V: TRBV9; DNA: TGTGCCAGCAGCCGTAGTTGGCAGCGGGCGCCCCTCCACTTT; CDR3: CASSRSWQRAPLHF
J: TRBJ2-2; size: .; D: TRBD2; V: TRBV24-1; DNA: TGTGCCACCAGTGGAGTCGGGAGGGCCCGGGGTACCGGGGAGCTGTTTTTT; CDR3: CATSGVGRARGTGELFF
J: TRBJ2-5; size: .; D: .; V: TRBV9; DNA: TGTGCCAGCAGCCCCCGACTGGGGCTAGGAGAGACCCAGTACTTC; CDR3: CASSPRLGLGETQYF
J: TRBJ2-7; size: .; D: .; V: TRBV5-6; DNA: TGTGCCAGCAGCCGGTACGGGCGGGAAGTCAGAATATCGGACTTC; CDR3: CASSRYGREVRISDF
J: TRBJ2-2; size: .; D: TRBD2; V: TRBV6-2/TRBV6-3; DNA: TGTGCCAGCAGTCCCCTTGGACTAGCGGGAGCCGGGCGACCCGGGGAGCTGTTTTTT; CDR3: CASSPLGLAGAGRPGELFF
J: TRBJ1-2; size: .; D: .; V: TRBV10-3; DNA: TGTGCCATCAGTGAGTCCACCGGGGGGTTAGGCGGCGGCTACACCTTC; CDR3: CAISESTGGLGGGYTF
J: TRBJ2-1; size: once; D: TRBD2; V: TRBV7-6; DNA: TGTGCCAGCAGCTTAGGGGCTAGCGGATACAATGAGCAGTTCTTC; CDR3: CASSLGASGYNEQFF
J: TRBJ2-1; size: few; D: TRBD2; V: TRBV4-2; DNA: TGTGCCAGCAGCCAAGATATACTAGCGGGAGGGGAGCAGTTCTTC; CDR3: CASSQDILAGGEQFF
J: TRBJ2-7; size: .; D: .; V: TRBV2; DNA: TGTGCCAGCAGTGAGCAGGGATCTATCCACGAGCAGTACTTC; CDR3: CASSEQGSIHEQYF
J: TRBJ1-1; size: .; D: .; V: TRBV20-1; DNA: TGCAGTGCTAGTGTGGGGGCGGGTTTCACTGAAGCTTTCTTT; CDR3: CSASVGAGFTEAFF
J: TRBJ2-1; size: few; D: TRBD2; V: TRBV20-1; DNA: TGCAGTGCAGCTATCGGGAGGGCCGAGTTCTTC; CDR3: CSAAIGRAEFF
J: TRBJ2-1; size: .; D: .; V: TRBV27; DNA: TGTGCCAGCAGCGTACAGGGAGGGACTCACAATGAGCAGTTCTTC; CDR3: CASSVQGGTHNEQFF
J: TRBJ1-1; size: .; D: .; V: TRBV5-1; DNA: TGCGCCAGCCGGGTAGGAATCCTGAGGACTGAAGCTTTCTTT; CDR3: CASRVGILRTEAFF
J: TRBJ1-2; size: once; D: .; V: TRBV4-3; DNA: TGCGCCAGCAGCCAAGCCGGGGGGAACGGCTACACCTTC; CDR3: CASSQAGGNGYTF
J: TRBJ1-4; size: .; D: TRBD1; V: TRBV18; DNA: TGTGCCAGCTCACCGAGAAACCGAGGGACAGGTGGGGAAAAACTGTTTTTT; CDR3: CASSPRNRGTGGEKLFF
J: TRBJ1-5; size: .; D: .; V: TRBV28; DNA: TGTGCCAGCAAATTTCGGAGGCAGCCCCAGCATTTT; CDR3: CASKFRRQPQHF
J: TRBJ2-5; size: .; D: .; V: TRBV7-9; DNA: TGTGCCAGCAGCTCAAACAGGGATCCGGAAGAGACCCAGTACTTC; CDR3: CASSSNRDPEETQYF
J: TRBJ2-1; size: once; D: .; V: TRBV5-6; DNA: TGTGCCAGCAGCTTGGGTGCGGGGTCAAGTTACAATGAGCAGTTCTTC; CDR3: CASSLGAGSSYNEQFF
J: TRBJ2-1; size: .; D: TRBD2; V: TRBV24-1; DNA: TGTGCCACCAGTGACCCCGGACTAGCGGGAGTAAATGAGCAGTTCTTC; CDR3: CATSDPGLAGVNEQFF
J: TRBJ2-1; size: once; D: TRBD2; V: TRBV7-3; DNA: TGTGCCAGCAGCTCCGGACTAGCGGCCGGCGATGAGCAGTTCTTC; CDR3: CASSSGLAAGDEQFF
J: TRBJ2-1; size: .; D: TRBD2; V: TRBV27; DNA: TGTGCCAGCAGCATCGGGACTAGCGGGGTTAATGAGCAGTTCTTC; CDR3: CASSIGTSGVNEQFF
J: TRBJ1-1; size: .; D: .; V: TRBV7-2; DNA: TGTGCCAGCAGCCAACAGGCGATGAACACTGAAGCTTTCTTT; CDR3: CASSQQAMNTEAFF
J: TRBJ1-5; size: .; D: .; V: TRBV27; DNA: TGTGCCAGCAGTAGGGGGGGAGGCCAGCCCCAGCATTTT; CDR3: CASSRGGGQPQHF
J: TRBJ2-5; size: .; D: TRBD1; V: TRBV19; DNA: TGTGCCAGTAGTGCCACGATTACAGGGGGCCAAGAGACCCAGTACTTC; CDR3: CASSATITGGQETQYF
J: TRBJ1-1; size: .; D: .; V: TRBV11-3; DNA: TGTGCCAGCAGCCCCAGACAGGATTTAGCTTTCTTT; CDR3: CASSPRQDLAFF
J: TRBJ1-4; size: few; D: .; V: TRBV5-1; DNA: TGCGCCAGCAGCTTGGTTCGAGATGCTAATGAAAAACTGTTTTTT; CDR3: CASSLVRDANEKLFF
J: TRBJ2-1; size: .; D: TRBD1; V: TRBV27; DNA: TGTGCCAGCATAGCAACCGGGGACAGGGGGTGGAATGAGCAGTTCTTC; CDR3: CASIATGDRGWNEQFF
J: TRBJ2-1; size: .; D: TRBD2; V: TRBV10-2; DNA: TGCGCCAGCAGACCTACTAGCGGCAATGAGCAGTTCTTC; CDR3: CASRPTSGNEQFF
J: TRBJ2-3; size: .; D: TRBD2; V: TRBV2; DNA: TGTGCCAGCAGTGAAGGCCTAGCGGGAACAGATACGCAGTATTTT; CDR3: CASSEGLAGTDTQYF
J: TRBJ2-1; size: .; D: TRBD2; V: TRBV19; DNA: TGTGCCAGTAGTATAGAAGCGGGAGCACCCAATGAGCAGTTCTTC; CDR3: CASSIEAGAPNEQFF
J: TRBJ1-1; size: .; D: .; V: TRBV6-2/TRBV6-3; DNA: TGTGCCAGCAGTAAATACAGGGCGGACACTGAAGCTTTCTTT; CDR3: CASSKYRADTEAFF
J: TRBJ1-5; size: few; D: TRBD1; V: TRBV27; DNA: TGTGCCAGCAGTCGACAGGGGACGAGCAATCAGCCCCAGCATTTT; CDR3: CASSRQGTSNQPQHF
J: TRBJ1-2; size: .; D: .; V: TRBV15; DNA: TGTGCCACCAGCAGAGCCCTTACAGGGAACTATGGCTACACCTTC; CDR3: CATSRALTGNYGYTF
J: TRBJ1-4; size: .; D: TRBD1; V: TRBV3-1/TRBV3-2; DNA: TGTGCCAGCAGCCAGCCACCCGGGACAGGGGGCGCGGGAGCTAATGAAAAACTGTTTTTT; CDR3: CASSQPPGTGGAGANEKLFF